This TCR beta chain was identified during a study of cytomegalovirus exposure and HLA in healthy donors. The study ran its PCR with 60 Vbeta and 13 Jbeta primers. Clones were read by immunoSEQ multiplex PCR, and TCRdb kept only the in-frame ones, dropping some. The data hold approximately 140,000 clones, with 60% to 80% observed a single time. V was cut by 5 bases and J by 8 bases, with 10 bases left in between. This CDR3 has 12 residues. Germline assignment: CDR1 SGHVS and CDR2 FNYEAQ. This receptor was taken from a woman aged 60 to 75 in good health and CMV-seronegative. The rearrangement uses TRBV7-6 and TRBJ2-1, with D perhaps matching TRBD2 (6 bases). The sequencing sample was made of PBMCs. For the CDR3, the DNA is TGTGCCAGCAGCCCTCGGAGGGATGAGCAGTTCTTC. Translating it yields CASSPRRDEQFF.